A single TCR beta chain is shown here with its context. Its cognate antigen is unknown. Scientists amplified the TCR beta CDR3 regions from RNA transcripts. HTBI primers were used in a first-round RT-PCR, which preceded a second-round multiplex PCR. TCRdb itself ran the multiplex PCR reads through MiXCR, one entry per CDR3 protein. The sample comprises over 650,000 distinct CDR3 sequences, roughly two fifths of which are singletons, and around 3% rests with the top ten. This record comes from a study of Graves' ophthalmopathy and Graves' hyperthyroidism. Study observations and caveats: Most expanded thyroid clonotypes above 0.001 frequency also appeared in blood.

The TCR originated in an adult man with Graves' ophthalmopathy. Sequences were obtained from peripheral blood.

The CDR3 DNA follows: TGCAGTGTGACAGGGTCCCACCTGGGGTATGGCTACACCTTC. Amino acid sequence: CSVTGSHLGYGYTF. The V and J genes are TRBV20-1 and TRBJ1-2; 7 bases line up with TRBD1. Germline CDR1 is DFQATT and CDR2 is SNEGSKA (reference sequence). V dropped 7 bases and J dropped 5; count of bases not matched to a gene: 13. The CDR3 spans 14 residues.